The 20 T cell receptor beta chains listed next were all sequenced from one sample in a study of T cells in Graves' hyperthyroidism and ophthalmopathy (dated by TCRdb to between 2018 and 2021). Library construction relied on multiplex PCR. The reads were generated on an Illumina HiSeq 2000. The TCR beta CDR3 regions were amplified from RNA transcripts. The TCR CDR3 was subjected to a first round of RT-PCR using the HTBI primer set and the Qiagen OneStep RT-PCR kit. TCRdb took the public reads, trimmed them with fastp at Q25, ran MiXCR for clone calling and kept in-frame beta chains. All rows with the same CDR3 protein become a single entry with the most common DNA and genes. For this sample there are 500,000 to 650,000 distinct CDR3 sequences; 12% to 15% appear just once. The ten largest account for more than 11% of the sample. Input material: blood. These receptor sequences come from a woman between 35 and 50 years old with Graves' hyperthyroidism.

There are a few counts of this clonotype. This chain uses TRBV15 with TRBJ2-5; a possible D gene is TRBD1 (6 bases). Trimming removed 4 bases from V and 3 bases from J, with 18 bases in between. The length of the CDR3 is 16 residues. Germline V gene lookup returns CDR1 LNHNV and CDR2 YYDKDF (reference sequence). The CDR3 sequence: CATSTWDTLIEETQYF. The DNA for the CDR3 is TGTGCCACCAGCACCTGGGACACCCTGATAGAAGAGACCCAGTACTTC.

This clonotype has at least ten counts. V and J are TRBV11-2 and TRBJ1-2, with D possibly being TRBD1 (5 bases). The V end lost 0 bases, the J end lost 8 bases, and 13 bases lay between the germline ends. This CDR3 has 14 amino acids. In germline, CDR1 is SGHAT, CDR2 FQNNGV. CDR3 sequence: CASSLDPQGWGYTF. The CDR3 region has the DNA TGTGCCAGCAGCTTAGATCCTCAGGGATGGGGCTACACCTTC. The whole variable domain, remainder taken from reference TRBV11-2 and TRBJ1-2, is EAGVAQSPRYKIIEKRQSVAFWCNPISGHATLYWYQQILGQGPKLLIQFQNNGVVDDSQLPKDRFSAERLKGVDSTLKIQPAKLEDSAVYLCASSLDPQGWGYTFGSGTRLTVV.

This clonotype occurred many times. The V call is TRBV7-8, the J call TRBJ2-5; TRBD1 matches at 10 bases. Germline CDR1 SGHVS, CDR2 FQNEAQ. The CDR3 totals 14 residues. V shed 1 base and J 4 bases; nucleotides not matched to a gene: 0. Here the CDR3 DNA reads TGTGCCAGCAGCTTAGGGACAGGGGGAGAGACCCAGTACTTC. It specifies CASSLGTGGETQYF.

This clonotype has a count of ten or more. The chain has TRBV20-1 and TRBJ2-7; 10 bases fit TRBD1. CDR1 and CDR2 (germline): DFQATT, SNEGSKA (reference sequence). The CDR3 length is 14 residues. J gave up 4 bases and V 5 bases, and 8 bases lay outside the gene matches. CDR3 protein: CSAYRTGGGYEQYF. In DNA, the CDR3 is TGCAGTGCTTACCGGACAGGGGGAGGGTACGAGCAGTACTTC.

This clonotype was counted at least ten times. The rearrangement links TRBV7-8 to TRBJ2-7; maybe TRBD1 (6 bases). Germline assignment: CDR1 SGHVS and CDR2 FQNEAQ. The CDR3 totals 15 residues. V lost 2 bases to trimming and J lost 2 bases, with 13 bases between them. CDR3 DNA sequence: TGTGCCAGCAGCTTATGGACAGATCCGACCTACGAGCAGTACTTC. It encodes CASSLWTDPTYEQYF.

This clonotype occurred many times. The chain carries TRBV12-3 or TRBV12-4 and TRBJ1-5, with 7 nucleotides matching TRBD1. J was trimmed by 4 bases and V by 8 bases; bases with no gene match: 14. The CDR3 is made up of 16 amino acids. In DNA form, the CDR3 reads TGTGCCAGCCTACAGGGGATTGGGGGGGCAAATCAGCCCCAGCATTTT. It is translated as CASLQGIGGANQPQHF.

The chain uses TRBV20-1 and TRBJ2-7; TRBD2 matches at 9 bases. CDR1 and CDR2 (germline): DFQATT, SNEGSKA (reference sequence). Trimming at V came to 0 bases and at J to 6 bases, leaving 12 bases not matched to a gene. This CDR3 has 16 amino acids. The CDR3 sequence: CSARDRGGLAFFEQYF. In nucleotides, the CDR3 is TGCAGTGCTAGAGATCGTGGGGGACTAGCATTTTTCGAGCAGTACTTC.

Notes on this clonotype: The junction does not match germline at one end; this may be a read error. The gene calls are TRBV15 and TRBJ2-3; the D is unclear. Germline V gene lookup returns CDR1 LNHNV and CDR2 YYDKDF (reference sequence). The CDR3 loop spans 16 amino acids. Written as DNA, the CDR3 is TGTGCCACCAGCACCAAGGTAGCCCCGTACACAAATACGCAGTATTTT. Translation gives CATSTKVAPYTNTQYF.

This clonotype came up many times. The chain couples TRBV27 to TRBJ2-5; maybe TRBD1 (5 bases). The V and J ends lost 3 bases and 2 bases respectively, with 16 bases between them. The CDR3 spans 16 residues. From germline, CDR1 is MNHEY and CDR2 SMNVEV (reference sequence). CDR3 in DNA: TGTGCCAGCAGTTTCCTAAGGGGAAGGGGACAAGAGACCCAGTACTTC. Protein sequence: CASSFLRGRGQETQYF.

This clonotype has only a few counts. At one end the junction does not follow the germline gene, possibly because of a read error. This sequence joins TRBV6-1 and TRBJ2-1; 13 positions agree with TRBD2. Germline CDR1 and CDR2: MNHNS and SASEGT. The CDR3 spans 16 residues. The CDR3 DNA sequence: TGTGCCGGCAGTCGTCCCGGACTAGCGGGAGAAAATGAGCAGTTCTTC. Amino acids: CAGSRPGLAGENEQFF.

This clonotype was seen ten or more times. The rearrangement joins TRBV5-6 to TRBJ2-3, with D perhaps TRBD1 (5 bases). Per the germline V gene, CDR1 is SGHDT and CDR2 is YYEEEE. V dropped 4 bases and J dropped 2 bases, with 8 bases sitting between them. This CDR3 spans 13 amino acids. This CDR3 is CASSPGFTDTQYF. CDR3 DNA sequence: TGTGCCAGCAGCCCAGGGTTCACAGATACGCAGTATTTT. Combining the CDR3 with reference TRBV5-6 and TRBJ2-3 gives the whole variable domain DAGVTQSPTHLIKTRGQQVTLRCSPKSGHDTVSWYQQALGQGPQFIFQYYEEEERQRGNFPDRFSGHQFPNYSSELNVNALLLGDSALYLCASSPGFTDTQYFGPGTRLTVL.

This clonotype was found a few times. The V gene is TRBV5-1, the J gene TRBJ2-2; unclear D gene. The CDR3 is 16 amino acids. Trimming removed 0 bases from V and 6 bases from J, with 15 bases in between. Germline V CDR1 and CDR2: SGHRS, YFSETQ. CDR3 DNA: TGCGCCAGCAGCTTGGAGAGCGTCAATGGGGCCGGGGAGCTGTTTTTT. Residues: CASSLESVNGAGELFF.

This clonotype has a handful of counts. The V and J genes are TRBV5-1 and TRBJ1-4; weak D call: TRBD1 (5 bases). Per germline, CDR1 SGHRS and CDR2 YFSETQ. The CDR3 spans 14 residues. Trimming took 4 bases from V and 0 from J, leaving 7 bases between them. The CDR3 protein is CASSRQPTNEKLFF. CDR3 DNA: TGCGCCAGCAGCAGACAGCCAACTAATGAAAAACTGTTTTTT.

This clonotype was seen repeatedly, ten times or more. The chain recombines TRBV29-1 with TRBJ1-1, with D uncertain. From germline, CDR1 is SQVTM and CDR2 ANQGSEA. The CDR3 loop spans 13 amino acids. V dropped 0 bases and J dropped 0 bases, with 5 bases sitting between them. CDR3: CSVEESMNTEAFF. The CDR3, as DNA: TGCAGCGTTGAAGAGTCAATGAACACTGAAGCTTTCTTT.

On this clonotype: An end of the junction differs from the germline gene, which may be a read error. This chain connects TRBV18 to TRBJ2-7, with D unresolved. The CDR3 contains 16 residues. Germline-derived CDR1 and CDR2 are KGHSH and LQKENI. CDR3 in amino acids: CAGSPPNGGIRDEQYF. Written as DNA, the CDR3 is TGTGCCGGCTCACCACCAAACGGCGGAATTAGAGACGAGCAGTACTTC.

This clonotype was observed at least ten times. The V gene is TRBV29-1, the J gene TRBJ2-1, with 7 bases fitting TRBD1. Trimming at V came to 8 bases and at J to 0 bases, leaving 4 bases not matched to a gene. Germline V CDR1 and CDR2: SQVTM, ANQGSEA. This CDR3 is built from 13 residues. The CDR3 nucleotides are TGCAGCTGCCGGGACAGCTCCTACAATGAGCAGTTCTTC. Protein: CSCRDSSYNEQFF.

J is TRBJ2-6 and V is TRBV20-1, with D perhaps TRBD1 or TRBD2 (6 bases each). The germline CDR1 and CDR2 sequences are DFQATT and SNEGSKA (reference sequence). The CDR3 length is 15 residues. V lost 5 bases, J lost 4 bases, and 15 bases lay in between. This CDR3 reads CSAPRGAVGANVLTF. CDR3 in DNA: TGCAGTGCTCCTAGGGGGGCGGTGGGGGCCAACGTCCTGACTTTC.

This clonotype was counted ten times or more. The chain joins TRBV6-1 to TRBJ2-7; 7 bases fit TRBD1. This CDR3 comprises 15 residues. V was pared by 5 bases and J by 2 bases, with 9 bases of the junction left unmatched. Germline loops: CDR1 MNHNS, CDR2 SASEGT. This chain's CDR3 is CASSTDRIFPYEQYF. Here the CDR3 DNA reads TGTGCCAGCAGTACGGACAGGATTTTCCCCTACGAGCAGTACTTC.

This clonotype came up many times. For the CDR3, the DNA is TGTGCCAGCTCACCAGGCCAGGGGGCGAGCACTGAAGCTTTCTTT. Translation: CASSPGQGASTEAFF. The rearrangement uses TRBV18 and TRBJ1-1; 8 bases line up with TRBD1. The CDR3 contains 15 residues. Per the germline V gene, CDR1 is KGHSH and CDR2 is LQKENI. The V segment lost 2 bases and the J segment 4 bases; nucleotides outside the gene matches: 6.

This chain uses TRBV29-1 with TRBJ2-5, with 7 positions matching TRBD2. Trimming cost V 4 bases and J 5 bases; bases outside gene matches: 10. The CDR3 length is 14 residues. Germline V CDR1 and CDR2: SQVTM, ANQGSEA. The CDR3 DNA follows: TGCAGCGTTGCTAGCGGCACTTCCGGGGAGACCCAGTACTTC. It translates to CSVASGTSGETQYF.